The 23 T cell receptor beta chains reported below all come from one sample, sequenced in a study of T cells after posttransplantation cyclophosphamide. Measured with immunoSEQ multiplex PCR; TCRdb has only the in-frame clones, and not every one. The sample lists some 66,000 clones, about 93% seen once, with roughly 2.9% in the top ten. Specimen: PBMCs. Receptors originate from a woman under 40 in good health and a related stem cell transplant donor.

The chain uses TRBV7-9 and TRBJ1-2; D is ambiguous. Germline values: CDR1 SEHNR, CDR2 FQNEAQ (reference sequence). The CDR3 is 14 amino acids. V lost 1 base, J lost 4 bases, and 10 bases lay in between. The CDR3, as DNA: TGTGCCAGCAGCTTAGAGGGCAGGCCCTATGGCTACACCTTC. Translation gives CASSLEGRPYGYTF.

This chain joins TRBV21-1 and TRBJ1-2; the table's D call, TRBD1, has no DNA check behind it. TRBV21-1 is marked as a pseudogene. CDR3 length: 16 residues. In DNA, the CDR3 is TGTGCCAGCAGCAAAACGGGGACAGGGGGCACGGGTGGCTACACCTTC. This translates into CASSKTGTGGTGGYTF.

CDR3: CASGLGSEDTQYF. The CDR3 DNA follows: TGTGCTAGTGGTTTGGGGTCGGAAGATACGCAGTATTTT. This chain links TRBV12-5 with TRBJ2-3; D remains unclear. V was cut by 1 base and J by 5 bases, with 7 bases left in between. Germline CDR1 reads LGHNT; CDR2 reads FRNRAP. CDR3 size: 13 residues. The complete variable domain, with remaining parts taken from reference TRBV12-5 and TRBJ2-3, reads DARVTQTPRHKVTEMGQEVTMRCQPILGHNTVFWYRQTMMQGLELLAYFRNRAPLDDSGMPKDRFSAEMPDATLATLKIQPSEPRDSAVYFCASGLGSEDTQYFGPGTRLTVL.

The CDR3 nucleotides are TGCAGCGGGGTCCGGGCGGGGGATACGCAGTATTTT. This sequence encodes CSGVRAGDTQYF. The rearrangement links TRBV29-1 to TRBJ2-3, with D possibly TRBD2 on 6 matching bases. Trimming took 7 bases from V and 6 from J, leaving 14 bases between them. This CDR3 has 12 amino acids. The germline V gene encodes CDR1 SQVTM and CDR2 ANQGSEA.

V and J are TRBV9 and TRBJ2-3; 10 bases line up with TRBD2. The V gene end was trimmed by 1 base and the J gene end by 2 bases; junction bases not matched to a gene: 4. The V gene's germline CDR1 is SGDLS and CDR2 YYNGEE. The CDR3 covers 16 residues. The CDR3 nucleotides are TGTGCCAGCAGCGTACAAGCGGGGGGGAACACAGATACGCAGTATTTT. Amino acid sequence: CASSVQAGGNTDTQYF.

J is TRBJ1-2 and V is TRBV6-6; TRBD1 matches 8 bases. This CDR3 contains 14 residues. V was pared by 5 bases and J by 3 bases, with 5 bases of the junction left unmatched. Germline V gene sequence: CDR1 MNHNY, CDR2 SVGAGI (reference sequence). CDR3 nucleotides: TGTGCCAGCAGTCAAACAGGGGGGGACTATGGCTACACCTTC. It yields the protein CASSQTGGDYGYTF.

The chain joins TRBV27 to TRBJ2-1; possible D gene TRBD2, 6 bases. Germline V gene data show CDR1 as MNHEY and CDR2 as SMNVEV (reference sequence). Trimming removed 4 bases at V and 2 bases at J, with 18 bases between. The CDR3 has 17 residues. The CDR3 sequence is CASSSTGVPYAYNEQFF. In nucleotides, the CDR3 is TGTGCCAGCAGTTCCACGGGAGTACCCTACGCCTACAATGAGCAGTTCTTC.

The chain links TRBV7-9 to TRBJ1-1; the match to TRBD1 covers 9 bases. The CDR3 sequence is 15 residues long. The V gene end was trimmed by 4 bases and the J gene end by 1 base; junction bases not matched to a gene: 4. From germline, CDR1 is SEHNR and CDR2 FQNEAQ (reference sequence). The CDR3 bases are TGTGCCAGCAGCTCCACAGGGGGCGCGAACACTGAAGCTTTCTTT. Translated: CASSSTGGANTEAFF. Complete variable domain (other parts from reference TRBV7-9 and TRBJ1-1): DTGVSQNPRHKITKRGQNVTFRCDPISEHNRLYWYRQTLGQGPEFLTYFQNEAQLEKSRLLSDRFSAERPKGSFSTLEIQRTEQGDSAMYLCASSSTGGANTEAFFGQGTRLTVV.

V usage is TRBV7-8 and J usage is TRBJ1-4; a possible D gene is TRBD1 (5 bases). The CDR3 is made up of 16 amino acids. From germline, CDR1 is SGHVS and CDR2 FQNEAQ. V gave up 5 bases and J gave up 2 bases, with 15 bases separating them. CDR3 sequence reads: CASSDNPGRTNEKLFF. The CDR3 bases are TGTGCCAGCAGCGATAACCCAGGGCGCACTAATGAAAAACTGTTTTTT.

V gene TRBV29-1 combines with J gene TRBJ2-3; TRBD2 matches at 8 bases. The CDR3 covers 15 residues. Germline CDR1 and CDR2: SQVTM and ANQGSEA. V dropped 8 bases and J dropped 9; count of bases not matched to a gene: 19. The CDR3 DNA reads TGCAGCCCTCTAGTTCCCAGGACTAGCACAGGGACGCAGTATTTT. Translation gives CSPLVPRTSTGTQYF.

About this clone itself: A read error may produce the germline difference seen at one junction end. This chain joins TRBV6-1 and TRBJ1-5; tentative D call: TRBD1 (5 bases). The CDR3 is 19 amino acids. Germline loops: CDR1 MNHNS, CDR2 SASEGT. In nucleotides, the CDR3 is TGTGCCGGCAGTGACCTTGACGCGGGGGGAGCGATCGGCAATCAGCCCCAGCATTTT. Protein sequence: CAGSDLDAGGAIGNQPQHF.

The CDR3 DNA reads as TGTGCCAGCTCACCTGCAGTCGGAGAGCAGTACTTC. This translates into CASSPAVGEQYF. The V call is TRBV18, the J call TRBJ2-7; D is undetermined. The ends were cut back, 3 bases at V and 7 bases at J, with 10 bases in the middle. The CDR3 has 12 amino acids. Germline assignment: CDR1 KGHSH and CDR2 LQKENI.

This chain connects TRBV29-1 to TRBJ1-1; D might be TRBD1 (5 bases). V lost 4 bases to trimming and J lost 5 bases, with 14 bases between them. CDR1 SQVTM and CDR2 ANQGSEA come from the germline V gene. This CDR3 contains 13 residues. The CDR3 DNA sequence: TGCAGCGTTGCTGGGGGAGGAGGAACTGAAGCTTTCTTT. It encodes CSVAGGGGTEAFF.

The chain joins TRBV6-5 to TRBJ1-2; D might be TRBD1 (5 bases). V shed 0 bases and J shed 4 bases, with 9 bases lying between them. The CDR3 sequence is 14 residues long. CDR1 and CDR2 (germline): MNHEY, SVGAGI. Written as DNA, the CDR3 is TGTGCCAGCAGTTACTCACAGGAGTTCTATGGCTACACCTTC. Protein product: CASSYSQEFYGYTF.

In DNA form, the CDR3 reads TGTGCCATTGGAGAGCGTGGGGTCCTAAGGTACTTC. It specifies CAIGERGVLRYF. The genes are TRBV10-3 and TRBJ2-7; D ambiguous. The germline V and J ends were trimmed by 9 bases and 12 bases, with 21 bases remaining between them. The CDR3 covers 12 residues. The germline V gene has CDR1 ENHRY and CDR2 SYGVKD.

The chain has TRBV4-3 and TRBJ1-4; no clear D. Germline values: CDR1 LGHNA, CDR2 YSLEER. The CDR3 spans 15 residues. Trimming left V 0 bases short and J 5 bases short, with 10 bases between. In DNA form, the CDR3 reads TGCGCCAGCAGCCAAGATGGGCACCGAAATGAAAAACTGTTTTTT. As protein: CASSQDGHRNEKLFF.

The chain couples TRBV5-1 to TRBJ2-7; D remains ambiguous. Germline loops: CDR1 SGHRS, CDR2 YFSETQ. The V and J ends lost 7 bases and 0 bases respectively, with 14 bases between them. The CDR3 extends over 14 amino acids. CDR3 loop: CASSPSGSSYEQYF. The CDR3 nucleotides read TGCGCCAGCTCTCCCTCCGGGTCCTCCTACGAGCAGTACTTC.

The rearrangement links TRBV6-5 to TRBJ2-2; no reliable D call. Per the germline V gene, CDR1 is MNHEY and CDR2 is SVGAGI. Trimming removed 6 bases from V and 1 base from J, with 12 bases in between. The CDR3 totals 15 residues. CDR3 sequence (DNA): TGTGCCAGCAGGGACCTCCGACAGAACACCGGGGAGCTGTTTTTT. Residues: CASRDLRQNTGELFF.

The chain uses TRBV7-6 and TRBJ2-3, with TRBD1 matching over 7 bases. Germline loops: CDR1 SGHVS, CDR2 FNYEAQ. Trimming took 1 base from V and 4 from J; bases not matched to a gene: 5. The CDR3 consists of 15 residues. The CDR3 region is CASSLGAGGADTQYF. DNA for the CDR3: TGTGCCAGCAGCTTAGGGGCAGGGGGAGCAGATACGCAGTATTTT.

This chain uses TRBV13 with TRBJ1-1; possibly TRBD1 for D (5 bases). The CDR3 covers 15 residues. CDR1 PRHDT and CDR2 FYEKMQ come from the germline V gene (reference sequence). V lost 5 bases, J lost 7 bases, and 20 bases lay in between. In nucleotides, the CDR3 is TGTGCCAGCAGCAAACGACCGATCCAGGGACTTGAAGCTTTCTTT. It specifies CASSKRPIQGLEAFF.

This CDR3 reads CASSVVGSSYEQYF. CDR3 nucleotide sequence: TGTGCCAGCAGCGTAGTGGGGAGCTCCTACGAGCAGTACTTC. V and J are TRBV9 and TRBJ2-7; the D gene is possibly TRBD2 (5 bases). Germline V gene data show CDR1 as SGDLS and CDR2 as YYNGEE. This CDR3 has 14 residues. V shed 0 bases and J shed 0 bases, with 7 bases lying between them.

CDR3 DNA sequence: TGCGCCAGCAGCACCCACTCGAACACTGAAGCTTTCTTT. This codes for CASSTHSNTEAFF. The gene calls are TRBV5-1 and TRBJ1-1; D not certain. Trimming cost V 4 bases and J 1 base, with 8 bases left between them. This CDR3 region has 13 residues. Germline lookup yields CDR1 SGHRS and CDR2 YFSETQ.

The V gene is TRBV19, the J gene TRBJ1-5, with TRBD1 matching over 7 bases. J was trimmed by 2 bases and V by 5 bases; bases with no gene match: 6. This CDR3 spans 15 amino acids. Germline values: CDR1 LNHDA, CDR2 SQIVND (reference sequence). CDR3 nucleotide sequence: TGTGCCAGTAGTGCGAACAGGGGTGGCAATCAGCCCCAGCATTTT. It encodes CASSANRGGNQPQHF.